This TCR beta chain was recorded in a study of control samples from healthy donors and cancer patients. This table comes from immunoSEQ multiplex PCR, and its TCRdb copy is limited to in-frame clones, with some not included. Of 130,000 or so clones in the sample, roughly 94% were seen once. The V end lost 5 bases, the J end lost 0 bases, and 14 bases lay between the germline ends. The CDR3 spans 16 residues. Germline CDR1 LNHDA, CDR2 SQIVND (reference sequence). This clonotype was sampled from a man in his fifties or sixties with colorectal cancer. The sample was PBMCs. V and J are TRBV19 and TRBJ2-1, with D perhaps matching TRBD1 (5 bases). The CDR3 coding sequence is TGTGCCAGTAGTCCTGACAGCTCCAGCTCCTACAATGAGCAGTTCTTC. As protein: CASSPDSSSSYNEQFF.